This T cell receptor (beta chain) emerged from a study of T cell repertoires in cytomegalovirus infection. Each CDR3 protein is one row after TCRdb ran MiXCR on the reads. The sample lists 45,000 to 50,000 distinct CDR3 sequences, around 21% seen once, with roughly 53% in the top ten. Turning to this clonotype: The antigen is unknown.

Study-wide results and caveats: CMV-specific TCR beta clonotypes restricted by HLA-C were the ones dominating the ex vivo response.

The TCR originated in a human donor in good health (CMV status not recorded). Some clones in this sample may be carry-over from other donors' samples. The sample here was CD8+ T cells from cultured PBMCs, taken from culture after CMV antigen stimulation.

CDR3 protein: CAWSPVEYF. The DNA of the CDR3 is TGTGCCTGGAGTCCGGTGGAGTACTTC. V usage is TRBV30 and J usage is TRBJ2-5; no reliable D call. CDR1 and CDR2 (germline): GTSNPN, SVGIG (reference sequence). The CDR3 sequence is 9 residues long. Trimming cost V 2 bases and J 12 bases, with 7 bases left between them.